Presented here are 21 T cell receptor beta chains from one specimen sequenced in a study of shared clonotypes between healthy human individuals. The protocol was immunoSEQ multiplex PCR, while the TCRdb copy is restricted to in-frame clones and leaves out a portion. The table includes 900,000 to 1,200,000 clones, about four fifths detected once. Sequencing was performed on memory CD4+ T cells from PBMCs. Subset defined: CD45RA-negative fraction. These receptors were obtained from a man younger than 35 in good health. Some clones in this sample may be carry-over from other donors' samples.

The chain carries TRBV6-5 and TRBJ1-1, with D maybe TRBD1 (6 bases). Trimming left V 9 bases short and J 0 bases short, with 17 bases between. The V gene's germline CDR1 is MNHEY and CDR2 SVGAGI. This CDR3 comprises 15 residues. In DNA, the CDR3 is TGTGCCAGTACGGTCTGGGGGCGGATGAACACTGAAGCTTTCTTT. Translation gives CASTVWGRMNTEAFF.

The V gene is TRBV28, the J gene TRBJ2-7; 12 bases fit TRBD1. CDR1 and CDR2 (germline): MDHEN, SYDVKM. The CDR3 spans 16 residues. Unmatched junction bases numbered 10, after V lost 6 bases and J lost 4 bases. CDR3 residues: CASRIGTGGRFYEQYF. In DNA, the CDR3 is TGTGCCAGCAGGATCGGGACAGGGGGCCGATTTTACGAGCAGTACTTC.

The chain employs TRBV4-2 and TRBJ2-1; 11 positions agree with TRBD2. The CDR3 is 17 residues long. The germline V gene encodes CDR1 LGHNA and CDR2 YNFKEQ. J was trimmed by 0 bases and V by 0 bases; bases with no gene match: 1. The CDR3 DNA sequence: TGTGCCAGCAGCCAAGAGGGGACTAGCGGCTCCTACAATGAGCAGTTCTTC. Its translation is CASSQEGTSGSYNEQFF.

Concerning this clone: Other DNA variants within this sample encode the same CDR3. The rearrangement links TRBV2 to TRBJ2-2; D is perhaps TRBD2 (6 bases). V was clipped by 4 bases and J by 5 bases, with 14 bases between them. The CDR3 consists of 15 residues. Germline V gene data show CDR1 as SNHLY and CDR2 as FYNNEI. Here the CDR3 DNA reads TGTGCCAGCAGTGTGGAGGGGTCTGGTACCGGGGAGCTGTTTTTT. Residues: CASSVEGSGTGELFF. Together with reference TRBV2 and TRBJ2-2, the CDR3 gives the full variable domain: EPEVTQTPSHQVTQMGQEVILRCVPISNHLYFYWYRQILGQKVEFLVSFYNNEISEKSEIFDDQFSVERPDGSNFTLKIRSTKLEDSAMYFCASSVEGSGTGELFFGEGSRLTVL.

The chain carries TRBV5-1 and TRBJ2-7; perhaps TRBD2 as D (6 bases). The germline gives CDR1 SGHRS, CDR2 YFSETQ. The CDR3 has 13 amino acids. Between the trimmed V and J ends, which lost 6 bases and 0 bases, there was a span of 10 bases. In nucleotides, the CDR3 is TGCGCCAGCAACGCGGGAAGCTCCTACGAGCAGTACTTC. Translated: CASNAGSSYEQYF.

The chain uses TRBV28 and TRBJ1-2, with a weak D call TRBD1 (5 bases). V was cut by 5 bases and J by 3 bases, with 13 bases left in between. Germline lookup yields CDR1 MDHEN and CDR2 SYDVKM. This CDR3 is built from 14 residues. The CDR3 nucleotides are TGTGCCAGCAGTCCCGTGGGGGGGGACTATGGCTACACCTTC. Its translation: CASSPVGGDYGYTF.

With regard to this clone: Other DNA sequences within the sample encode an identical CDR3. The chain couples TRBV29-1 to TRBJ1-2; no definite D call. Trimming left V 0 bases short and J 8 bases short, with 4 bases between. Germline assignment: CDR1 SQVTM and CDR2 ANQGSEA. The CDR3 consists of 10 residues. CDR3 nucleotide sequence: TGCAGCGTTGAAGAGGGGGGCTACACCTTC. This codes for CSVEEGGYTF.

The chain uses TRBV7-9 and TRBJ2-7, with D possibly being TRBD1 (5 bases). CDR1 is SEHNR and CDR2 is FQNEAQ in the germline V gene (reference sequence). Deletions cut 6 bases from V and 2 bases from J, with 17 bases between. There are 15 residues in the CDR3. This chain's CDR3 is CASSFRTGNPYEQYF. For the CDR3, the DNA is TGTGCCAGCAGTTTTCGTACAGGAAACCCCTACGAGCAGTACTTC.

This sequence joins TRBV11-1 and TRBJ2-1, with 7 bases identical to TRBD2. CDR1 SGHAT and CDR2 FQDESV come from the germline V gene (reference sequence). Trimming took 5 bases from V and 8 from J; bases not matched to a gene: 6. This CDR3 is 13 amino acids long. For the CDR3, the DNA is TGTGCCAGCAGCCGCGGACTAGTGGATGAGCAGTTCTTC. Residues: CASSRGLVDEQFF. Full variable domain (remainder filled in from reference TRBV11-1 and TRBJ2-1): EAEVAQSPRYKITEKSQAVAFWCDPISGHATLYWYRQILGQGPELLVQFQDESVVDDSQLPKDRFSAERLKGVDSTLKIQPAELGDSAMYLCASSRGLVDEQFFGPGTRLTVL.

The V call is TRBV4-2, the J call TRBJ2-3; a possible D gene is TRBD2 (5 bases). Trimming removed 6 bases from V and 5 bases from J, with 15 bases in between. The CDR3 runs 14 residues. Germline-derived CDR1 and CDR2 are LGHNA and YNFKEQ. The CDR3 protein is CASRLAGVKDTQYF. Written as DNA, the CDR3 is TGTGCCAGCAGGCTAGCTGGGGTGAAAGATACGCAGTATTTT.

V is TRBV7-8 and J is TRBJ2-2, with D possibly matching TRBD2 (6 bases). The ends were cut back, 7 bases at V and 1 base at J, with 16 bases in the middle. The CDR3 runs to 16 residues. Per germline, CDR1 SGHVS and CDR2 FQNEAQ. The CDR3 DNA sequence: TGTGCCAGCAACCAGGAGTGGGACTTGAACACCGGGGAGCTGTTTTTT. It codes for CASNQEWDLNTGELFF.

This clone occurred once. This may arise from a read error, as a much more abundant clone is one base away. The same CDR3 is also encoded by other DNA sequences in this sample. The chain has TRBV5-4 and TRBJ2-7, with D perhaps TRBD2 (6 bases). The germline gives CDR1 SGHNT, CDR2 YYREEE (reference sequence). V lost 0 bases and J 4 bases, leaving 8 bases between the germline ends. The CDR3 sequence is 13 residues long. Here the CDR3 reads CASSLAGVYEQYF. The CDR3 DNA is TGTGCCAGCAGCTTGGCGGGAGTGTACGAGCAGTACTTC.

The rearrangement joins TRBV30 to TRBJ2-3; D tentatively reads TRBD1 or TRBD2 (5 bases each). The V gene's germline CDR1 is GTSNPN and CDR2 SVGIG (reference sequence). This CDR3 has 14 amino acids. V was pared by 7 bases and J by 1 base, with 15 bases between. The CDR3 loop reads CASLSGGGTDTQYF. CDR3 DNA sequence: TGTGCCTCCCTATCTGGGGGAGGCACAGATACGCAGTATTTT.

This clone was seen once. The chain links TRBV5-1 to TRBJ1-3; the D gene is possibly TRBD1 (5 bases). This CDR3 comprises 15 residues. The V end lost 0 bases, the J end lost 2 bases, and 9 bases lay between the germline ends. Germline V gives CDR1 SGHRS, CDR2 YFSETQ. The CDR3 loop is CASSLAGGTGNTIYF. CDR3 DNA sequence: TGCGCCAGCAGCTTGGCCGGGGGGACTGGAAACACCATATATTTT.

The rearrangement joins TRBV15 to TRBJ2-1; maybe TRBD2 (5 bases). This CDR3 comprises 17 residues. V lost 11 bases and J 2 bases, leaving 25 bases between the germline ends. The germline V gene has CDR1 LNHNV and CDR2 YYDKDF (reference sequence). CDR3 in amino acids: CASAGGPLDVPYNEQFF. Written as DNA, the CDR3 is TGTGCCTCGGCCGGAGGACCCCTAGATGTCCCCTACAATGAGCAGTTCTTC.

The J gene is TRBJ2-1, the V gene TRBV27; 11 bases align to TRBD2. The CDR3 sequence is 16 residues long. Germline V lookup: CDR1 MNHEY, CDR2 SMNVEV (reference sequence). The V segment lost 5 bases and the J segment 1 base; nucleotides outside the gene matches: 4. CDR3 DNA: TGTGCCAGCAGTCCGAGACTAGCGGGGTCCTACAATGAGCAGTTCTTC. Its protein product is CASSPRLAGSYNEQFF.

The CDR3 sequence: CASQGVPREYNEQFF. The CDR3, as DNA: TGTGCCAGCCAGGGAGTGCCACGGGAGTATAATGAGCAGTTCTTC. The V call is TRBV6-6, the J call TRBJ2-1, with D perhaps matching TRBD2 (6 bases). Per the germline V gene, CDR1 is MNHNY and CDR2 is SVGAGI (reference sequence). The V gene lost 8 bases and the J gene lost 7 bases, with 21 bases spanning the gap. The CDR3 runs 15 residues.

This chain links TRBV7-2 with TRBJ1-2, with D possibly matching TRBD1 (5 bases). From germline, CDR1 is SGHTA and CDR2 FQGNSA. The CDR3 consists of 14 residues. Trimming stripped 6 bases from V and 8 bases from J, with 19 bases between. CDR3 protein: CASSRSGTLKGYTF. The CDR3 nucleotides read TGTGCCAGCAGTCGATCCGGGACCCTAAAAGGCTACACCTTC. Variable domain in full (rest from reference TRBV7-2 and TRBJ1-2): GAGVSQSPSNKVTEKGKDVELRCDPISGHTALYWYRQSLGQGLEFLIYFQGNSAPDKSGLPSDRFSAERTGGSVSTLTIQRTQQEDSAVYLCASSRSGTLKGYTFGSGTRLTVV.

The rearrangement uses TRBV5-4 and TRBJ1-1; D perhaps matches TRBD1 (5 bases). Germline V CDR1 and CDR2: SGHNT, YYREEE (reference sequence). V dropped 3 bases and J dropped 3 bases, with 15 bases sitting between them. The CDR3 covers 15 residues. As DNA, the CDR3 is TGTGCCAGCAGCTCGCCGGGGCGACCCGACACTGAAGCTTTCTTT. Translating it yields CASSSPGRPDTEAFF. The full variable domain, its missing parts supplied by reference TRBV5-4 and TRBJ1-1, is ETGVTQSPTHLIKTRGQQVTLRCSSQSGHNTVSWYQQALGQGPQFIFQYYREEENGRGNFPPRFSGLQFPNYSSELNVNALELDDSALYLCASSSPGRPDTEAFFGQGTRLTVV.

Remarks on this clone: Distinct nucleotide sequences in the sample also encode this CDR3. The CDR3 nucleotides are TGTGCCAGCAGTCGCACTACAGGGGGAGAGACCCAGTACTTC. It specifies CASSRTTGGETQYF. The V call is TRBV27, the J call TRBJ2-5; 8 nucleotides line up with TRBD1. CDR3 length equals 14 residues. Losses at the gene ends were 5 bases for V and 4 bases for J; bases not matched to a gene: 6. Germline CDR1 and CDR2: MNHEY and SMNVEV (reference sequence).

The chain carries TRBV9 and TRBJ1-2, with D perhaps matching TRBD1 (5 bases). The CDR3 has 13 residues. In germline, CDR1 is SGDLS, CDR2 YYNGEE. The germline V and J ends were trimmed by 3 bases and 6 bases, with 12 bases remaining between them. CDR3 residues: CASSALGQNGYTF. The CDR3 nucleotides read TGTGCCAGCAGCGCATTGGGGCAAAATGGCTACACCTTC.